The 32 T cell receptor beta chains reported below all come from one sample, sequenced in a study of identical twins. TCRdb re-analysed the 5' RACE reads in MiXCR, keeping a single row per CDR3 protein. The sample contains approximately 500,000 distinct CDR3 sequences, 20% to 25% of which appear only once. In addition, the sample was reused for a study of T cells expressing NK-cell markers.

The sequenced sample was CD4+ T cells sorted from blood. These receptors were collected from a woman aged 18-35 years in good health.

This clonotype has just a few counts. The V gene is TRBV5-5, the J gene TRBJ1-2; D unresolved. The germline V and J ends were trimmed by 3 bases and 8 bases, with 20 bases remaining between them. The CDR3 is made up of 15 amino acids. CDR1 and CDR2 from the germline V gene are SGHKS and YYEKEE (reference sequence). The chain's CDR3 is CASSWEIRRRGGYTF. For the CDR3, the DNA is TGTGCCAGCAGCTGGGAGATAAGACGCCGCGGGGGCTACACCTTC.

This chain uses TRBV20-1 with TRBJ2-2, with 13 positions matching TRBD2. V lost 4 bases and J lost 5; bases outside the gene matches: 4. This CDR3 region has 15 residues. Germline loops: CDR1 DFQATT, CDR2 SNEGSKA (reference sequence). CDR3 sequence: CSAKRTSGSTGELFF. The CDR3, as DNA: TGCAGTGCTAAAAGGACTAGCGGGAGTACCGGGGAGCTGTTTTTT.

This clonotype was detected once. The chain employs TRBV6-5 and TRBJ2-3, with D possibly being TRBD2 (7 bases). This CDR3 comprises 15 residues. V lost 2 bases and J lost 4, with 13 bases in between. CDR1 MNHEY and CDR2 SVGAGI come from the germline V gene. CDR3 in amino acids: CASSYGGGISDTQYF. In DNA form, the CDR3 reads TGTGCCAGCAGTTACGGGGGGGGCATCTCAGATACGCAGTATTTT.

The V gene is TRBV20-1, the J gene TRBJ1-6; no reliable D call. Germline CDR1 and CDR2: DFQATT and SNEGSKA (reference sequence). The CDR3 sequence is 13 residues long. V was cut by 3 bases and J by 7 bases, with 10 bases left in between. The DNA for the CDR3 is TGCAGTGCTAGCGGCCAGTCAAATTCACCCCTCCACTTT. Amino acid sequence: CSASGQSNSPLHF.

The V gene is TRBV3-1, the J gene TRBJ2-7; D may be TRBD2 (5 bases). V lost 3 bases, J lost 3 bases, and 12 bases lay in between. CDR3 size: 14 residues. From germline, CDR1 is LGHDT and CDR2 YNNKEL (reference sequence). CDR3 loop: CASSHGSEIYEQYF. The CDR3 region has the DNA TGTGCCAGCAGCCACGGTAGCGAAATCTACGAGCAGTACTTC.

This clonotype was detected only a few times. The V gene is TRBV10-3, the J gene TRBJ1-6; D is ambiguous. CDR1 and CDR2 (germline): ENHRY, SYGVKD. V lost 4 bases and J 7 bases, leaving 8 bases between the germline ends. The CDR3 length is 13 residues. For the CDR3, the DNA is TGTGCCATCAGTGTAGAGTTGAATTCACCCCTCCACTTT. Amino acids: CAISVELNSPLHF.

The J gene is TRBJ1-1, the V gene TRBV20-1; possibly TRBD1 for D (6 bases). V was clipped by 6 bases and J by 1 base, with 12 bases between them. Per germline, CDR1 DFQATT and CDR2 SNEGSKA (reference sequence). CDR3 length equals 13 residues. The CDR3 bases are TGCAGTGCCCCCGGGACACAGAACACTGAAGCTTTCTTT. Its protein product is CSAPGTQNTEAFF.

The gene calls are TRBV9 and TRBJ2-1; TRBD2 agrees at 11 bases. Germline V lookup: CDR1 SGDLS, CDR2 YYNGEE. The length of the CDR3 is 15 residues. V lost 3 bases to trimming and J lost 5 bases; unmatched junction nucleotides: 4. The CDR3 loop reads CASSDPSGRNNEQFF. The CDR3 DNA follows: TGTGCCAGCAGCGACCCTAGCGGGAGGAACAATGAGCAGTTCTTC.

The count of this clonotype is one. The J gene is TRBJ2-7, the V gene TRBV20-1, with a tentative D call TRBD2 (5 bases). Trimming removed 4 bases from V and 6 bases from J, with 13 bases in between. Germline V gives CDR1 DFQATT, CDR2 SNEGSKA (reference sequence). This CDR3 is 12 amino acids long. This CDR3 reads CSATGNRGEQYF. CDR3 in DNA: TGCAGTGCTACGGGGAACCGGGGCGAGCAGTACTTC.

In this sample, this clonotype turned up a few times. V is TRBV12-3 or TRBV12-4 and J is TRBJ2-7; 9 nucleotides align to TRBD1. CDR3 length: 16 residues. V shed 6 bases and J 2 bases; nucleotides not matched to a gene: 11. The CDR3, as DNA: TGTGCCAGCAGCAACCGGGACAGGGTATCTACCTACGAGCAGTACTTC. Its protein is CASSNRDRVSTYEQYF.

This CDR3 is CASSLDRPSPLHF. DNA for the CDR3: TGTGCCAGCAGTCTGGACAGGCCATCGCCCCTCCACTTT. This sequence joins TRBV6-1 and TRBJ1-6; 7 bases line up with TRBD1. The germline V gene encodes CDR1 MNHNS and CDR2 SASEGT. V trimming: 5 bases; J trimming: 13 bases; junction bases outside the gene matches: 8. The CDR3 extends over 13 amino acids.

The V gene is TRBV12-3 or TRBV12-4, the J gene TRBJ2-1; 10 bases map to TRBD2. With 8 bases clipped from V and 6 bases from J, the junction kept 19 bases outside the gene matches. The CDR3 runs 18 residues. CDR3 DNA sequence: TGTGCCAGCGGGTCCAATCCCTTGTCTAGCGGGAGAGGCAATGAGCAGTTCTTC. Translation gives CASGSNPLSSGRGNEQFF.

The table lists this clonotype with a few counts. The gene calls are TRBV7-9 and TRBJ2-3; no firm D call. Deletions cut 0 bases from V and 2 bases from J, with 12 bases between. In germline, CDR1 is SEHNR, CDR2 FQNEAQ (reference sequence). This CDR3 has 16 amino acids. The CDR3 spells CASSLATFMATDTQYF. CDR3 DNA sequence: TGTGCCAGCAGCTTAGCCACTTTCATGGCCACAGATACGCAGTATTTT.

V is TRBV19 and J is TRBJ1-1; D might be TRBD1 (6 bases). This CDR3 has 12 residues. V shed 9 bases and J shed 6 bases, with 14 bases lying between them. Germline V gives CDR1 LNHDA, CDR2 SQIVND (reference sequence). CDR3 nucleotide sequence: TGTGCCAGCCAGAGCCGGGGGCCTGAAGCTTTCTTT. This gives the protein CASQSRGPEAFF.

This clonotype has just a few counts. The rearrangement links TRBV12-5 to TRBJ2-7; 8 bases agree with TRBD2. The V segment lost 0 bases and the J segment 1 base; nucleotides outside the gene matches: 8. Germline V CDR1 and CDR2: LGHNT, FRNRAP. The CDR3 sequence is 17 residues long. The CDR3 bases are TGTGCTAGTGGTTTGGTACTCGGTAGCGGGGTTTCCTACGAGCAGTACTTC. Its protein product is CASGLVLGSGVSYEQYF.

V is TRBV20-1 and J is TRBJ2-3; D is ambiguous. Germline values: CDR1 DFQATT, CDR2 SNEGSKA (reference sequence). This CDR3 is 17 amino acids long. V lost 0 bases and J 1 base, leaving 17 bases between the germline ends. The CDR3 here is CSARDRLGWHGTDTQYF. The CDR3 DNA is TGCAGTGCTAGAGACAGACTGGGCTGGCATGGCACAGATACGCAGTATTTT.

The rearrangement joins TRBV20-1 to TRBJ2-7; TRBD1 or TRBD2 may be the D gene (5 bases each). The CDR3 length is 13 residues. V was shortened by 4 bases and J by 0 bases, with 10 bases between the two germline ends. The germline CDR1 and CDR2 sequences are DFQATT and SNEGSKA (reference sequence). CDR3 sequence reads: CSANRDRSYEQYF. The CDR3 coding sequence is TGCAGTGCTAACCGGGACCGCTCCTACGAGCAGTACTTC.

The CDR3 reads CSGQLAGNTDTQYF. The CDR3 DNA is TGCAGTGGCCAACTAGCGGGGAATACAGATACGCAGTATTTT. The chain uses TRBV20-1 and TRBJ2-3; TRBD2 aligns across 10 bases. The CDR3 sequence is 14 residues long. J gave up 3 bases and V 7 bases, and 7 bases lay outside the gene matches. From germline, CDR1 is DFQATT and CDR2 SNEGSKA (reference sequence).

V is TRBV20-1 and J is TRBJ2-7; D may be TRBD1 (5 bases). The CDR3 consists of 15 residues. Trimming removed 6 bases at V and 1 base at J, with 19 bases between. Germline V gives CDR1 DFQATT, CDR2 SNEGSKA (reference sequence). The CDR3 loop reads CSASRGQDISYEQYF. For the CDR3, the DNA is TGCAGTGCATCACGTGGTCAGGACATATCCTACGAGCAGTACTTC.

The rearrangement uses TRBV2 and TRBJ2-1; 7 nucleotides align to TRBD2. With V trimmed by 8 bases and J by 3 bases, 13 bases remained unmatched. Looked up from germline, CDR1 is SNHLY and CDR2 is FYNNEI. This CDR3 is built from 16 residues. CDR3 amino acids: CASSLRGVEGYNEQFF. In DNA form, the CDR3 reads TGTGCCAGCTCCTTACGGGGGGTGGAGGGCTACAATGAGCAGTTCTTC.

A few counts support this clonotype. The chain combines TRBV5-1 with TRBJ2-7; TRBD1 matches at 10 bases. From germline, CDR1 is SGHRS and CDR2 YFSETQ. The CDR3 sequence is 15 residues long. The V gene end was trimmed by 0 bases and the J gene end by 5 bases; junction bases not matched to a gene: 5. The CDR3 nucleotides are TGCGCCAGCAGCTTGGGACAGGGGGCGATGAACGAGCAGTACTTC. Its protein is CASSLGQGAMNEQYF.

Note on this clonotype: A read error may account for a junction end that differs from germline. The V and J genes are TRBV20-1 and TRBJ2-7; 7 bases are a match to TRBD1. Per the germline V gene, CDR1 is DFQATT and CDR2 is SNEGSKA (reference sequence). This CDR3 contains 13 residues. The chain's CDR3 is CSAIETGKYEQYF. CDR3 bases: TGCAGCGCTATCGAGACAGGGAAATACGAGCAGTACTTC.

This clonotype has just one count. This chain connects TRBV3-1 to TRBJ1-5, with D hard to call. The CDR3 is 14 amino acids. Trimming removed 0 bases from V and 4 bases from J, with 7 bases in between. Looked up from germline, CDR1 is LGHDT and CDR2 is YNNKEL (reference sequence). CDR3 in DNA: TGTGCCAGCAGCCAAGATCTGGTGAATCAGCCCCAGCATTTT. This gives the protein CASSQDLVNQPQHF.

This clonotype was found a few times. This chain links TRBV5-1 with TRBJ2-5, with 8 bases identical to TRBD2. With V trimmed by 7 bases and J by 5 bases, 7 bases remained unmatched. The CDR3 spans 13 residues. Per the germline V gene, CDR1 is SGHRS and CDR2 is YFSETQ. This CDR3 is CASASGGGETQYF. The CDR3 DNA reads TGCGCCAGCGCAAGCGGGGGTGGGGAGACCCAGTACTTC. Combining the CDR3 with reference TRBV5-1 and TRBJ2-5 gives the whole variable domain KAGVTQTPRYLIKTRGQQVTLSCSPISGHRSVSWYQQTPGQGLQFLFEYFSETQRNKGNFPGRFSGRQFSNSRSEMNVSTLELGDSALYLCASASGGGETQYFGPGTRLLVL.

V usage is TRBV5-1 and J usage is TRBJ2-1, with D tentatively TRBD2 (5 bases). The CDR3 has 15 residues. Germline V gene sequence: CDR1 SGHRS, CDR2 YFSETQ. V was trimmed by 3 bases and J by 3 bases, leaving 13 bases between them. The DNA for the CDR3 is TGCGCCAGCAGCTCAAGAGACCGGGACTACAATGAGCAGTTCTTC. Translation gives CASSSRDRDYNEQFF.

CDR3 in amino acids: CASSLGLPLGEQYF. The CDR3 nucleotides read TGCGCCAGCAGCTTGGGACTCCCCCTGGGGGAGCAGTACTTC. This rearrangement joins TRBV5-1 to TRBJ2-7; D remains ambiguous. V lost 0 bases, J lost 7 bases, and 14 bases lay in between. The V gene's germline CDR1 is SGHRS and CDR2 YFSETQ. This CDR3 has 14 residues.

This clonotype was recorded once. The rearrangement uses TRBV12-3 or TRBV12-4 and TRBJ1-2; D gene unclear. The CDR3 totals 15 residues. With 5 bases removed from V and 0 bases from J, the gap between germline ends came to 13 bases. The DNA for the CDR3 is TGTGCCAGCAGTCCCCGGCAGCCTTCTAACTATGGCTACACCTTC. Residues: CASSPRQPSNYGYTF.

This clonotype was observed a few times. The rearrangement uses TRBV10-3 and TRBJ2-5, with D hard to call. The CDR3 covers 17 residues. Germline loops: CDR1 ENHRY, CDR2 SYGVKD. Trimming took 3 bases from V and 2 from J, leaving 19 bases between them. In DNA form, the CDR3 reads TGTGCCATCAGTGACTCGATGCGAACACATCGGCAAGAGACCCAGTACTTC. Amino acid sequence: CAISDSMRTHRQETQYF.

The rearrangement uses TRBV7-2 and TRBJ2-7, with 7 bases identical to TRBD1. V trimming: 1 base; J trimming: 2 bases; junction bases outside the gene matches: 5. This CDR3 contains 15 residues. Germline V CDR1 and CDR2: SGHTA, FQGNSA. The CDR3 spells CASSLGGQLTYEQYF. The CDR3 DNA sequence: TGTGCCAGCAGCTTAGGGGGACAGCTTACCTACGAGCAGTACTTC. The entire variable domain, with the rest obtained from reference TRBV7-2 and TRBJ2-7, is as follows: GAGVSQSPSNKVTEKGKDVELRCDPISGHTALYWYRQSLGQGLEFLIYFQGNSAPDKSGLPSDRFSAERTGGSVSTLTIQRTQQEDSAVYLCASSLGGQLTYEQYFGPGTRLTVT.

The chain combines TRBV20-1 with TRBJ2-7; D gene unclear. There are 11 residues in the CDR3. Germline-derived CDR1 and CDR2 are DFQATT and SNEGSKA (reference sequence). V shed 4 bases and J shed 6 bases, with 10 bases lying between them. In DNA form, the CDR3 reads TGCAGTGCTAAGATCCGGAGCGAGCAGTACTTC. Encoded protein: CSAKIRSEQYF.

This chain connects TRBV2 to TRBJ2-1; D call uncertain. Trimming removed 5 bases from V and 0 bases from J, with 8 bases in between. Germline-derived CDR1 and CDR2 are SNHLY and FYNNEI. The CDR3 is 14 residues long. The CDR3 reads CASSPETSYNEQFF. As DNA, the CDR3 is TGTGCCAGCAGTCCCGAAACCTCCTACAATGAGCAGTTCTTC.

The V and J genes are TRBV7-9 and TRBJ2-1, with D perhaps TRBD2 (6 bases). This CDR3 comprises 17 residues. The V gene's germline CDR1 is SEHNR and CDR2 FQNEAQ (reference sequence). With 1 base removed from V and 0 bases from J, the gap between germline ends came to 13 bases. CDR3 sequence reads: CASSLVERALSYNEQFF. The CDR3, as DNA: TGTGCCAGCAGCTTAGTGGAGCGGGCGCTCTCCTACAATGAGCAGTTCTTC.